The TCR beta chain under discussion was sequenced for a study of cytomegalovirus exposure and HLA in healthy donors. PCR was performed using 60 Vbeta and 13 Jbeta primers. Clones were sequenced by immunoSEQ multiplex PCR, and TCRdb holds only the in-frame ones, with some missing. The sample yields hundreds of thousands of clones, over 60% seen once. As to this clone: No antigen is known for it.

The study's findings and limits: Associated with cytomegalovirus, according to the listing, were around 160 TCR beta chains. Later analysis suggested links between common viral pathogens and several top significant clusters.

Though probably carrying unrecorded immune exposures, donors were nominally healthy at sampling. The junction had 11 bases not matched to a gene; V was cut back by 3 bases and J by 5 bases. The CDR3 has 16 residues. Germline values: CDR1 LNHDA, CDR2 SQIVND (reference sequence). The TCR sequence derives from a male donor in good health and CMV-seronegative. Sample: PBMCs. The rearrangement uses TRBV19 and TRBJ2-5; 8 nucleotides agree with TRBD2. Written as DNA, the CDR3 is TGTGCCAGTAGTATGGCCGGGGGGGTGCCCCCGGAGACCCAGTACTTC. Its protein product is CASSMAGGVPPETQYF.